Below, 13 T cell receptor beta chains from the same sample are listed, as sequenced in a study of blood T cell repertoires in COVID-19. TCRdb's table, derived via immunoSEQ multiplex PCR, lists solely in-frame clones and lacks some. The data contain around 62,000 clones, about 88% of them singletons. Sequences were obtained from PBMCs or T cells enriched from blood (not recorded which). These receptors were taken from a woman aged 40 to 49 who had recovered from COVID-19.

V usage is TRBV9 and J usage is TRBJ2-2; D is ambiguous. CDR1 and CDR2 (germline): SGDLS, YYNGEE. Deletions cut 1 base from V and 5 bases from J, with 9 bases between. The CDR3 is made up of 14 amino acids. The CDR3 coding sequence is TGTGCCAGCAGCGTAAGACTCTGGACCGGGGAGCTGTTTTTT. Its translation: CASSVRLWTGELFF. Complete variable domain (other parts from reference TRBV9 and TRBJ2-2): DSGVTQTPKHLITATGQRVTLRCSPRSGDLSVYWYQQSLDQGLQFLIQYYNGEERAKGNILERFSAQQFPDLHSELNLSSLELGDSALYFCASSVRLWTGELFFGEGSRLTVL.

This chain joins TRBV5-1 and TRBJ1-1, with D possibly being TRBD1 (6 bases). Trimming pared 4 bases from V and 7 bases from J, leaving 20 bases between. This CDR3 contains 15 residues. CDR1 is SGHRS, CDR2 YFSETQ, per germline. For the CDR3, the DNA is TGCGCCAGCAGCCTGACGTCCCGGGACATTTATGAAGCTTTCTTT. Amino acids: CASSLTSRDIYEAFF.

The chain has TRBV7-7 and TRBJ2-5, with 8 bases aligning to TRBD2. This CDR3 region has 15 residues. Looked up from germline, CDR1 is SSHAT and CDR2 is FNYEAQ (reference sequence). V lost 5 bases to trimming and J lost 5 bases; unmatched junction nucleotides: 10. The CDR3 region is CASSPTSGQGETQYF. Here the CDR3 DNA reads TGTGCCAGCAGCCCTACTAGCGGACAAGGGGAGACCCAGTACTTC.

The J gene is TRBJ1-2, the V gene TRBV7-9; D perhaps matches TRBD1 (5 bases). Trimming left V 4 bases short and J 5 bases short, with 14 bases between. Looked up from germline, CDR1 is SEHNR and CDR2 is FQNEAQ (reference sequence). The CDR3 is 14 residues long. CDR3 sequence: CASSSSGAWYGYTF. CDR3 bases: TGTGCCAGCAGCTCCAGTGGGGCATGGTATGGCTACACCTTC.

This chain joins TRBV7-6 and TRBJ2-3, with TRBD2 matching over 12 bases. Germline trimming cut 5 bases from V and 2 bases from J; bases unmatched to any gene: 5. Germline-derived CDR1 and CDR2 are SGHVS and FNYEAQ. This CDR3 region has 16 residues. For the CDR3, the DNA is TGTGCCAGCAGCCGACTAGCGGGGGATTTCACAGATACGCAGTATTTT. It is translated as CASSRLAGDFTDTQYF.

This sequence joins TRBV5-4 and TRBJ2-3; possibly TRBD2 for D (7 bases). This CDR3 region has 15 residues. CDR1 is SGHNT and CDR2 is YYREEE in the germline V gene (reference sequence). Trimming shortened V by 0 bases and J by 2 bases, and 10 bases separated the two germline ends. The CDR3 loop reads CASSLVGGATDTQYF. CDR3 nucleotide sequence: TGTGCCAGCAGCTTGGTGGGGGGGGCCACAGATACGCAGTATTTT.

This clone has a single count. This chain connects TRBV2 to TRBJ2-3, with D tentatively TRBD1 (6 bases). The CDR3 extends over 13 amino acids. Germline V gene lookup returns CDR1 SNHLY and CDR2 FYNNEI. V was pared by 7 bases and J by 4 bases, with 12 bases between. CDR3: CASTLQGADTQYF. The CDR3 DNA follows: TGTGCCAGCACCTTACAGGGAGCAGATACGCAGTATTTT.

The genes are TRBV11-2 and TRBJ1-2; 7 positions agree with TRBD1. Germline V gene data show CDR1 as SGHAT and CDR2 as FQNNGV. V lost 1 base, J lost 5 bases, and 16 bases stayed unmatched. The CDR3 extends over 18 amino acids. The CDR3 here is CASSLVGGQISLPYGYTF. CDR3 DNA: TGTGCCAGCAGCTTAGTCGGGGGACAGATAAGCCTGCCTTATGGCTACACCTTC.

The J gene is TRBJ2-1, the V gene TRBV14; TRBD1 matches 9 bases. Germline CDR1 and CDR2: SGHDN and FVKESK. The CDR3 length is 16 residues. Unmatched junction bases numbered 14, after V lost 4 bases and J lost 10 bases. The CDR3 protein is CASSPYRDREFFEQFF. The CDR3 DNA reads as TGTGCCAGCAGCCCCTATCGGGACAGGGAATTCTTCGAGCAGTTCTTC. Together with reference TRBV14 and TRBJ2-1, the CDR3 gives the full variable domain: EAGVTQFPSHSVIEKGQTVTLRCDPISGHDNLYWYRRVMGKEIKFLLHFVKESKQDESGMPNNRFLAERTGGTYSTLKVQPAELEDSGVYFCASSPYRDREFFEQFFGPGTRLTVL.

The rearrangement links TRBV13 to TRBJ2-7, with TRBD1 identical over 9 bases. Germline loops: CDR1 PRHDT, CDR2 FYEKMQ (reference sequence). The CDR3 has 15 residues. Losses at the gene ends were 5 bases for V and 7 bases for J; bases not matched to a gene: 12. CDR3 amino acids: CASSPDRGRFEEQYF. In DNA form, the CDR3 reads TGTGCCAGCAGCCCGGACAGGGGAAGGTTTGAGGAGCAGTACTTC.

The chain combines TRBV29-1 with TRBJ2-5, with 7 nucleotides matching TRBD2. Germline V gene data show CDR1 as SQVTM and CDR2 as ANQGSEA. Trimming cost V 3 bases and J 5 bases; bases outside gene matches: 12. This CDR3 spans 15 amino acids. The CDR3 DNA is TGCAGCGTTGATTCCGGGCGGGGGAAGGTGGAGACCCAGTACTTC. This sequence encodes CSVDSGRGKVETQYF. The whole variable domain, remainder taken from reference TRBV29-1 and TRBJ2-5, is SAVISQKPSRDICQRGTSLTIQCQVDSQVTMMFWYRQQPGQSLTLIATANQGSEATYESGFVIDKFPISRPNLTFSTLTVSNMSPEDSSIYLCSVDSGRGKVETQYFGPGTRLLVL.

The CDR3 loop reads CASSQEGGVYEQFF. CDR3 in DNA: TGCGCCAGCAGCCAAGAGGGGGGGGTATATGAGCAGTTCTTC. The chain is built from TRBV4-1 and TRBJ2-1, with 7 bases lining up with TRBD2. V shed 0 bases, J shed 8 bases, and the junction held 4 bases outside the gene matches. Germline lookup yields CDR1 MGHRA and CDR2 YSYEKL. There are 14 residues in the CDR3.

Here the CDR3 DNA reads TGTGCCAGCAGGACAGGGTCGGCCGGGGAGCTGTTTTTT. Its protein is CASRTGSAGELFF. The chain joins TRBV6-5 to TRBJ2-2; 7 bases agree with TRBD1. After removal of 6 bases from V and 6 bases from J, the junction contained 4 bases not matched to a gene. The CDR3 has 13 residues. Germline V gives CDR1 MNHEY, CDR2 SVGAGI.